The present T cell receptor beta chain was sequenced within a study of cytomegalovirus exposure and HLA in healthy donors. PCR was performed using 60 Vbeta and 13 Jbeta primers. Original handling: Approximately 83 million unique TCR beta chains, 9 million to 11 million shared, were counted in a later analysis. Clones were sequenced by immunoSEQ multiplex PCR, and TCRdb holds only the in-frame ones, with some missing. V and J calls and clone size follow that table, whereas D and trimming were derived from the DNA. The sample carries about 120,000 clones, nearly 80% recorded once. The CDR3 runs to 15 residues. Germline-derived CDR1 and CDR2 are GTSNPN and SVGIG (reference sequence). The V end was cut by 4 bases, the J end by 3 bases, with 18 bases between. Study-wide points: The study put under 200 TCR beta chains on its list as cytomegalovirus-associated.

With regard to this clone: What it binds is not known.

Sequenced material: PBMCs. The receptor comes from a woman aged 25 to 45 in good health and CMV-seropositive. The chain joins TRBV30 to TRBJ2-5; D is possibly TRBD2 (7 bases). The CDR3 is CAWKPLGGAKETQYF. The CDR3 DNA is TGTGCCTGGAAACCCCTGGGGGGGGCAAAAGAGACCCAGTACTTC.